Below are 22 T cell receptor beta chains sequenced from a single sample in a study of shared clonotypes between healthy human individuals. Profiling relied on immunoSEQ multiplex PCR, and the TCRdb table lists in-frame clones only, not all of them. The sample lists millions of clones, approximately 95% seen once, with 0.1% to 0.15% in the top ten. The sequencing input was naive CD4+ T cells sorted from blood. Subset noted: CD45RA+ positively selected. The receptors come from a man aged 18 to 30 in good health.

V gene TRBV6-5 combines with J gene TRBJ1-2; 7 bases align to TRBD1. The J segment lost 5 bases and the V segment lost 0 bases, leaving 6 bases of the junction unmatched. The CDR3 length is 15 residues. From germline, CDR1 is MNHEY and CDR2 SVGAGI. The CDR3 coding sequence is TGTGCCAGCAGTTACTCGGGGACAGACAGTTATGGCTACACCTTC. Translating gives CASSYSGTDSYGYTF.

The chain links TRBV6-5 to TRBJ2-7; 7 nucleotides align to TRBD1. The V gene's germline CDR1 is MNHEY and CDR2 SVGAGI. The CDR3 is 15 amino acids. Trimming cost V 4 bases and J 0 bases; bases outside gene matches: 6. CDR3 bases: TGTGCCAGCAGTTCCGGGACAGTGACCTCCTACGAGCAGTACTTC. It encodes CASSSGTVTSYEQYF.

The CDR3 region is CASSLAGTGNQETQYF. In nucleotides, the CDR3 is TGCGCCAGCAGCTTGGCGGGGACAGGGAACCAAGAGACCCAGTACTTC. The rearrangement joins TRBV5-1 to TRBJ2-5; 9 bases are shared with TRBD1. Germline V gene data show CDR1 as SGHRS and CDR2 as YFSETQ. V lost 0 bases and J lost 0; bases outside the gene matches: 3. This CDR3 is built from 16 residues. Drawing the rest from reference TRBV5-1 and TRBJ2-5, the complete variable domain is KAGVTQTPRYLIKTRGQQVTLSCSPISGHRSVSWYQQTPGQGLQFLFEYFSETQRNKGNFPGRFSGRQFSNSRSEMNVSTLELGDSALYLCASSLAGTGNQETQYFGPGTRLLVL.

V gene TRBV9 combines with J gene TRBJ2-7, with TRBD1 identical over 7 bases. The CDR3 length is 16 residues. V shed 3 bases, J shed 0 bases, and the junction held 9 bases outside the gene matches. Looked up from germline, CDR1 is SGDLS and CDR2 is YYNGEE. The CDR3 coding sequence is TGTGCCAGCAGCGAGACCGGGACAGTGAACTCCTACGAGCAGTACTTC. Its protein product is CASSETGTVNSYEQYF. Looking up the rest from reference TRBV9 and TRBJ2-7 gives the full variable domain: DSGVTQTPKHLITATGQRVTLRCSPRSGDLSVYWYQQSLDQGLQFLIQYYNGEERAKGNILERFSAQQFPDLHSELNLSSLELGDSALYFCASSETGTVNSYEQYFGPGTRLTVT.

The chain joins TRBV6-5 to TRBJ1-2; the match to TRBD1 covers 7 bases. The ends lost 5 bases at V and 2 bases at J; junction bases unmatched: 8. This CDR3 contains 15 residues. Looked up from germline, CDR1 is MNHEY and CDR2 is SVGAGI. In DNA, the CDR3 is TGTGCCAGCAGTAAGATATTGGACAGGAACTATGGCTACACCTTC. It encodes CASSKILDRNYGYTF.

This sequence joins TRBV5-1 and TRBJ1-2; a possible D gene is TRBD1 (5 bases). The length of the CDR3 is 13 residues. Germline assignment: CDR1 SGHRS and CDR2 YFSETQ. The V and J ends lost 2 bases and 5 bases respectively, with 10 bases between them. For the CDR3, the DNA is TGCGCCAGCAGCTTAGGCGGACAATATGGCTACACCTTC. As protein: CASSLGGQYGYTF.

About this clone itself: This specimen includes other DNA sequences encoding the same CDR3. The rearrangement joins TRBV7-2 to TRBJ1-1, with 9 positions matching TRBD1. Germline V CDR1 and CDR2: SGHTA, FQGNSA. V gave up 3 bases and J gave up 4 bases; unmatched junction bases: 3. This CDR3 has 14 residues. The CDR3 DNA sequence: TGTGCCAGCAGCTTGGACAGGGGAGGCACTGAAGCTTTCTTT. Translation gives CASSLDRGGTEAFF.

This rearrangement joins TRBV30 to TRBJ2-2; D possibly corresponds to TRBD1 (5 bases). The CDR3 consists of 16 residues. The V end was cut by 0 bases, the J end by 8 bases, with 19 bases between. Germline V gene lookup returns CDR1 GTSNPN and CDR2 SVGIG (reference sequence). This chain's CDR3 is CAWSVRLGTQGGELFF. Here the CDR3 DNA reads TGTGCCTGGAGTGTAAGGTTGGGCACCCAGGGTGGGGAGCTGTTTTTT.

This rearrangement joins TRBV5-5 to TRBJ2-7, with a possible D match to TRBD2 (6 bases). Trimming took off 4 bases at V and 3 bases at J, with 20 bases between the two ends. CDR3 length: 16 amino acids. In germline, CDR1 is SGHKS, CDR2 YYEKEE (reference sequence). The CDR3 DNA is TGTGCCAGCAGCCATAGCTTGAGCCAGGGAGGCTACGAGCAGTACTTC. Translation: CASSHSLSQGGYEQYF.

The genes are TRBV7-9 and TRBJ1-4; D is ambiguous. Germline CDR1 SEHNR, CDR2 FQNEAQ (reference sequence). V was pared by 5 bases and J by 8 bases, with 21 bases between. CDR3 length: 16 residues. DNA of the CDR3: TGTGCCAGCAGCCACGGCGGATTGGGAGGGAGGGAAAAACTGTTTTTT. It is translated as CASSHGGLGGREKLFF.

This chain connects TRBV5-6 to TRBJ2-2; D is undetermined. CDR1 is SGHDT and CDR2 is YYEEEE in the germline V gene. Trimming took off 4 bases at V and 5 bases at J, with 15 bases between the two ends. The CDR3 totals 15 residues. The CDR3 is CASSPRYRTTGELFF. The CDR3 DNA is TGTGCCAGCAGCCCCCGCTACAGAACGACCGGGGAGCTGTTTTTT.

This rearrangement joins TRBV7-9 to TRBJ1-2, with D perhaps TRBD1 (5 bases). The germline gives CDR1 SEHNR, CDR2 FQNEAQ (reference sequence). V was shortened by 3 bases and J by 7 bases, with 15 bases between the two germline ends. The CDR3 length is 14 residues. The CDR3 sequence is CASSLAGTLSGYTF. In DNA form, the CDR3 reads TGTGCCAGCAGCTTGGCAGGGACCCTTTCTGGCTACACCTTC.

The chain is built from TRBV28 and TRBJ1-1; TRBD1 agrees at 7 bases. Germline V gene data show CDR1 as MDHEN and CDR2 as SYDVKM. V was clipped by 4 bases and J by 0 bases; unmatched bases: 11. This CDR3 region has 17 residues. The CDR3 DNA follows: TGTGCCAGCAGTTCCCTCTCAAAGGGACAGATGAACACTGAAGCTTTCTTT. Translated: CASSSLSKGQMNTEAFF.

The chain carries TRBV7-9 and TRBJ1-3; tentative D call: TRBD1 (5 bases). Germline CDR1 reads SEHNR; CDR2 reads FQNEAQ (reference sequence). The V and J ends lost 0 bases and 3 bases respectively, with 12 bases between them. The CDR3 contains 16 residues. In DNA form, the CDR3 reads TGTGCCAGCAGCTTAGCGACAATCGGGGGTGGAAACACCATATATTTT. Its translation: CASSLATIGGGNTIYF.

This chain joins TRBV4-1 and TRBJ2-7, with D perhaps TRBD1 (5 bases). The CDR3 sequence is 15 residues long. Germline CDR1 is MGHRA and CDR2 is YSYEKL. The V end lost 4 bases, the J end lost 6 bases, and 19 bases lay between the germline ends. CDR3 coding DNA: TGCGCCAGCAGCCGAATAGGCCGAGAAAGGGGCGAGCAGTACTTC. Protein: CASSRIGRERGEQYF.

This chain joins TRBV19 and TRBJ1-2; 9 bases line up with TRBD1. Looked up from germline, CDR1 is LNHDA and CDR2 is SQIVND (reference sequence). CDR3 length: 15 amino acids. V was pared by 5 bases and J by 8 bases, with 12 bases of the junction left unmatched. The CDR3 is CASSPWDREIGGYTF. CDR3 nucleotide sequence: TGTGCCAGTAGTCCCTGGGACAGGGAGATCGGGGGCTACACCTTC. The full variable domain, completed using reference TRBV19 and TRBJ1-2, is DGGITQSPKYLFRKEGQNVTLSCEQNLNHDAMYWYRQDPGQGLRLIYYSQIVNDFQKGDIAEGYSVSREKKESFPLTVTSAQKNPTAFYLCASSPWDREIGGYTFGSGTRLTVV.

The V gene is TRBV18, the J gene TRBJ2-2, with unresolved D. The CDR3 consists of 14 residues. Germline CDR1 is KGHSH and CDR2 is LQKENI. Deletions cut 0 bases from V and 5 bases from J, with 7 bases between. For the CDR3, the DNA is TGTGCCAGCTCACCACCGACTCGAACCGGGGAGCTGTTTTTT. This codes for CASSPPTRTGELFF.

The V gene is TRBV6-1, the J gene TRBJ2-2; D gene unclear. The ends were cut back, 6 bases at V and 8 bases at J, with 16 bases in the middle. This CDR3 region has 14 residues. CDR1 and CDR2 (germline): MNHNS, SASEGT. CDR3 nucleotides: TGTGCCAGCAGCTACGCCCCGACATCAGGGGAGCTGTTTTTT. Translation: CASSYAPTSGELFF.

This clone has just one count. This chain uses TRBV7-9 with TRBJ1-6; 10 bases are a match to TRBD1. J gave up 8 bases and V 5 bases, and 3 bases lay outside the gene matches. CDR1 SEHNR and CDR2 FQNEAQ come from the germline V gene (reference sequence). The CDR3 has 14 residues. The CDR3 here is CASSTGTGDSPLHF. CDR3 in DNA: TGTGCCAGCAGCACCGGGACAGGGGATTCACCCCTCCACTTT. Filled out from reference TRBV7-9 and TRBJ1-6, the complete variable domain reads DTGVSQNPRHKITKRGQNVTFRCDPISEHNRLYWYRQTLGQGPEFLTYFQNEAQLEKSRLLSDRFSAERPKGSFSTLEIQRTEQGDSAMYLCASSTGTGDSPLHFGNGTRLTVT.

The CDR3 protein is CASSLWSGATRGTEAFF. DNA of the CDR3: TGTGCCAGCAGTTTATGGTCCGGGGCTACTCGGGGCACTGAAGCTTTCTTT. This rearrangement joins TRBV28 to TRBJ1-1; D might be TRBD1 (5 bases). This CDR3 is built from 17 residues. CDR1 MDHEN and CDR2 SYDVKM come from the germline V gene. Trimming stripped 0 bases from V and 4 bases from J, with 18 bases between.

This sequence joins TRBV30 and TRBJ2-2; 7 bases are shared with TRBD2. The CDR3 totals 13 residues. V lost 4 bases to trimming and J lost 5 bases; unmatched junction nucleotides: 4. CDR1 and CDR2 from the germline V gene are GTSNPN and SVGIG (reference sequence). The CDR3 loop reads CAWTDGRTGELFF. Here the CDR3 DNA reads TGTGCCTGGACCGACGGGAGGACCGGGGAGCTGTTTTTT.

The chain links TRBV5-6 to TRBJ2-2, with 7 bases matching TRBD1. Germline CDR1 reads SGHDT; CDR2 reads YYEEEE. Unmatched junction bases numbered 4, after V lost 4 bases and J lost 7 bases. The CDR3 runs 13 residues. DNA of the CDR3: TGTGCCAGCAGCCGTCAGGGGGTCGGGGAGCTGTTTTTT. Its translation: CASSRQGVGELFF.